The clone carrying this TCR beta chain occurred a few times. Its antigen remains unidentified. V was pared by 5 bases and J by 9 bases, with 5 bases of the junction left unmatched. The CDR3 length is 14 residues. CDR1 and CDR2 from the germline V gene are SGHTA and FQGNSA. These data are taken from a study of cytomegalovirus exposure and HLA in healthy donors. For the study at large: Earlier results showed 117 million unique TCR beta sequences derived from 150 million to 200 million T cells. Regarding the study as a whole: Across donors, sequencing depth was assumed by presence/absence analyses to be roughly uniform. Using a false discovery rate of 0.05, a later analysis showed that around 16,000 TCR beta sequences were associated with HLA alleles. In a later analysis, V- and J-gene trimming of beta chains associated with a DCLRE1C missense variant, replicated independently.

13 Jbeta primers and 60 Vbeta primers were used for the PCR. The repertoire was sequenced with immunoSEQ multiplex PCR; TCRdb's copy has only in-frame clones and lacks some. The sample has 90,000 to 100,000 clones, more than 60% seen once. The TCR comes from a man between 60 and 75 years old in good health and CMV-seropositive. Material for sequencing was PBMCs. The rearrangement joins TRBV7-2 to TRBJ1-6; TRBD1 matches at 9 bases. CDR3 loop: CASSAGTGISPLHF. For the CDR3, the DNA is TGTGCCAGCAGCGCCGGGACAGGGATTTCACCCCTCCACTTT.